The rows below give T cell receptor beta chains drawn from one sample of a study of PD-1 blockade in classical Hodgkin lymphoma. Sequencing was performed with immunoSEQ multiplex PCR; in TCRdb, only in-frame clones are kept and a portion is missing. The table includes roughly 30,000 clones, less than 80% detected once. The sample consisted of CD4+ T cells from blood, taken before the fourth cycle of nivolumab. These receptors came from a human donor with classical Hodgkin lymphoma. CDR3s include the opening cysteine and the closing phenylalanine or tryptophan. The order of the fields is J gene, clone size, V gene, D gene, CDR3 DNA, CDR3 protein. A D gene is named only where the DNA matches it firmly. Clone size appears in some rows only: once, few, many, or a class for an expanded clone.

J gene: TRBJ2-7
clone size: medium-sized
V gene: TRBV9
D gene: TRBD1
CDR3 DNA: TGTGCCAGCAGCGTAAGGACAGGGGACGAGCAGTACTTC
CDR3 protein: CASSVRTGDEQYF

J gene: TRBJ2-2
clone size: -
V gene: TRBV29-1
D gene: -
CDR3 DNA: TGCAGCGTTTCCGGCAGGGGCGGAACCGGGGAGCTGTTTTTT
CDR3 protein: CSVSGRGGTGELFF

J gene: TRBJ2-7
clone size: once
V gene: TRBV21-1
D gene: -
CDR3 DNA: TGTGCCAGCAGCAAAGCCCCCCGTGCGGACAGCACCTACTCCTACGAGCAGTACTTC
CDR3 protein: CASSKAPRADSTYSYEQYF

J gene: TRBJ1-2
clone size: few
V gene: TRBV19
D gene: -
CDR3 DNA: TGTGCCAGTAGCAAGGAGGGTCCCGTCTATAATCGCTACACCTTC
CDR3 protein: CASSKEGPVYNRYTF

J gene: TRBJ2-7
clone size: -
V gene: TRBV6-6
D gene: TRBD2
CDR3 DNA: TGTGCCAGCAGACCCTGGGAGGGCTCCTACGAGCAGTACTTC
CDR3 protein: CASRPWEGSYEQYF

J gene: TRBJ2-2
clone size: -
V gene: TRBV5-1
D gene: -
CDR3 DNA: TGCGCCAGCAGCTTGGTCGAACCCAGCACCGGGGAGCTGTTTTTT
CDR3 protein: CASSLVEPSTGELFF

J gene: TRBJ1-5
clone size: -
V gene: TRBV6-1
D gene: TRBD1
CDR3 DNA: TGTGCCAGCAGGGTACAGGGGGCAGGTCAGCCCCAGCATTTT
CDR3 protein: CASRVQGAGQPQHF

J gene: TRBJ2-7
clone size: -
V gene: TRBV5-4
D gene: TRBD2
CDR3 DNA: TGTGCCAGCAGCTCCCCCCTAGCGGTTTCCAGCGAGCAGTACTTC
CDR3 protein: CASSSPLAVSSEQYF

J gene: TRBJ1-2
clone size: -
V gene: TRBV19
D gene: -
CDR3 DNA: TGTGCCAGTAGTATAGGCTATGGCTACACCTTC
CDR3 protein: CASSIGYGYTF

J gene: TRBJ1-2
clone size: once
V gene: TRBV7-5
D gene: -
CDR3 DNA: TGTGCCAGCAGCCCTGGACAGGGTGGCTACACCTTC
CDR3 protein: CASSPGQGGYTF

J gene: TRBJ2-5
clone size: -
V gene: TRBV7-6
D gene: -
CDR3 DNA: TGTGCCAGCAGCAAGGGGGAGAGGGGGCAAGAGACCCAGTACTTC
CDR3 protein: CASSKGERGQETQYF

J gene: TRBJ1-4
clone size: once
V gene: TRBV18
D gene: -
CDR3 DNA: TGTGCCAGCTCACTAAGGACGGTTGCAACTAATGAAAAACTGTTTTTT
CDR3 protein: CASSLRTVATNEKLFF

J gene: TRBJ2-1
clone size: -
V gene: TRBV7-9
D gene: TRBD2
CDR3 DNA: TGTGCCAGCAGCCAAGCGGGAGGGCCAAGCAATGAGCAGTTCTTC
CDR3 protein: CASSQAGGPSNEQFF

J gene: TRBJ2-7
clone size: -
V gene: TRBV28
D gene: TRBD1
CDR3 DNA: TGTGCCAGCAGTGCAGGCCACCTCGGACAGGGCGACTACGAGCAGTACTTC
CDR3 protein: CASSAGHLGQGDYEQYF

J gene: TRBJ2-3
clone size: -
V gene: TRBV7-9
D gene: TRBD1
CDR3 DNA: TGTGCCAGCAGCTCTACAGGGGGCTCCACAGATACGCAGTATTTT
CDR3 protein: CASSSTGGSTDTQYF

J gene: TRBJ1-3
clone size: -
V gene: TRBV21-1
D gene: -
CDR3 DNA: TGTGCCAGCAGCAAAGTACCGGGACAGGGTCCCATCATATATTTT
CDR3 protein: CASSKVPGQGPIIYF

J gene: TRBJ2-2
clone size: -
V gene: TRBV19
D gene: -
CDR3 DNA: TGTGCCAGTAGTACCCAGGTAGCCGGGGAGCTGTTTTTT
CDR3 protein: CASSTQVAGELFF

J gene: TRBJ1-1
clone size: -
V gene: TRBV5-1
D gene: TRBD1
CDR3 DNA: TGCGCCAGCAGTCCAGTGGGACAGGGGGCTTGGATGCAGGCTGAAGCTTTCTTT
CDR3 protein: CASSPVGQGAWMQAEAFF

J gene: TRBJ2-3
clone size: once
V gene: TRBV18
D gene: TRBD2
CDR3 DNA: TGTGCCAGCTCACTTACGACTAGCGGGGGTGCAGATACGCAGTATTTT
CDR3 protein: CASSLTTSGGADTQYF

J gene: TRBJ1-2
clone size: once
V gene: TRBV27
D gene: TRBD1
CDR3 DNA: TGTGCCAGCAGTTCGATAATCGACAGGGTCTATGGCTACACCTTC
CDR3 protein: CASSSIIDRVYGYTF

J gene: TRBJ1-1
clone size: -
V gene: TRBV7-9
D gene: -
CDR3 DNA: TGTGCCAGCAGCTTCGACGGTGAAGCTTTCTTT
CDR3 protein: CASSFDGEAFF

J gene: TRBJ2-3
clone size: few
V gene: TRBV6-5
D gene: TRBD2
CDR3 DNA: TGTGCCAGCAGTGGACTAGCGGGAGGCAAAACGCAGTATTTT
CDR3 protein: CASSGLAGGKTQYF